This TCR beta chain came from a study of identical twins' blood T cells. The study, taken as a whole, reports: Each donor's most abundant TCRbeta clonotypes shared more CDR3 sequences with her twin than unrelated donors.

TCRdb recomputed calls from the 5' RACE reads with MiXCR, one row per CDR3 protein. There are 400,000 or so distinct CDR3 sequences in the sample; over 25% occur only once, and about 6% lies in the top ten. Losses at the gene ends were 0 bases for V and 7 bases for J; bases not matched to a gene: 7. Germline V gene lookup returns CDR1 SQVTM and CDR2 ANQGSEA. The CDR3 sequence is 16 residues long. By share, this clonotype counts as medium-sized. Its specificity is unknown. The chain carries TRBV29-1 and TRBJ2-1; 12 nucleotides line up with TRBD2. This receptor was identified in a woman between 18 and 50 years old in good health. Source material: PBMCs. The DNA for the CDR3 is TGCAGCGTTGAAGACTCACTAGCGGGGGGTTTGAATGAGCAGTTCTTC. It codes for CSVEDSLAGGLNEQFF.